The 24 T cell receptor beta chains below all came from one sample that was sequenced in a study of OX40 agonist ivuxolimab in advanced cancers. The assay was immunoSEQ multiplex PCR, and TCRdb's table has in-frame clones only and misses some. Among more than 75,000 clones listed, approximately 86% were seen once. The sequencing used CD4+ or CD8+ T cells sorted from blood, collected in a trial of the OX40 agonist ivuxolimab. The receptors come from an adult with an advanced solid tumor such as melanoma, head and neck, liver or kidney cancer.

The chain has TRBV27 and TRBJ2-7; no clear D. V shed 0 bases and J shed 3 bases, with 9 bases lying between them. There are 14 residues in the CDR3. The germline CDR1 and CDR2 sequences are MNHEY and SMNVEV (reference sequence). The CDR3 DNA is TGTGCCAGCAGTTTATCATTCCGGCTCTACGAGCAGTACTTC. Encoded protein: CASSLSFRLYEQYF.

This clone was recorded once. The V and J genes are TRBV5-4 and TRBJ2-4; TRBD2 might be the D (5 bases). Trimming pared 1 base from V and 0 bases from J, leaving 5 bases between. Germline V gene sequence: CDR1 SGHNT, CDR2 YYREEE (reference sequence). The CDR3 has 14 amino acids. Here the CDR3 reads CASSLREAKNIQYF. The DNA of the CDR3 is TGTGCCAGCAGCTTGCGGGAAGCCAAAAACATTCAGTACTTC. Based on the CDR3 plus reference TRBV5-4 and TRBJ2-4, the full variable domain is ETGVTQSPTHLIKTRGQQVTLRCSSQSGHNTVSWYQQALGQGPQFIFQYYREEENGRGNFPPRFSGLQFPNYSSELNVNALELDDSALYLCASSLREAKNIQYFGAGTRLSVL.

The chain has TRBV11-2 and TRBJ1-2; D unclear. The length of the CDR3 is 14 residues. The ends were cut back, 2 bases at V and 4 bases at J, with 11 bases in the middle. Germline V gene sequence: CDR1 SGHAT, CDR2 FQNNGV. Here the CDR3 reads CASSLPDGSYGYTF. CDR3 bases: TGTGCCAGCAGCTTACCCGACGGTAGCTATGGCTACACCTTC.

The V call is TRBV2, the J call TRBJ2-4; 9 bases are a match to TRBD2. Germline V gives CDR1 SNHLY, CDR2 FYNNEI. Germline trimming cut 1 base from V and 8 bases from J; bases unmatched to any gene: 9. The CDR3 is 16 amino acids. The CDR3 DNA reads TGTGCCAGCAGTGAAGGTCTAGCGGGATCGAAAGACATTCAGTACTTC. Its translation is CASSEGLAGSKDIQYF.

The rearrangement joins TRBV4-3 to TRBJ2-1, with 10 bases identical to TRBD2. V shed 4 bases and J 5 bases; nucleotides not matched to a gene: 8. This CDR3 comprises 16 residues. CDR1 is LGHNA and CDR2 is YSLEER in the germline V gene. DNA of the CDR3: TGCGCCAGCAGCCGATTACTAGCGGGGTCTAACAATGAGCAGTTCTTC. Amino acids: CASSRLLAGSNNEQFF.

The chain is built from TRBV6-6 and TRBJ1-1; the D is unclear. This CDR3 contains 13 residues. V dropped 0 bases and J dropped 9 bases, with 11 bases sitting between them. Germline V gene data show CDR1 as MNHNY and CDR2 as SVGAGI (reference sequence). Here the CDR3 reads CASSYSQPGKAFF. CDR3 coding DNA: TGTGCCAGCAGTTACTCTCAGCCCGGGAAAGCTTTCTTT.

The chain employs TRBV6-1 and TRBJ1-2; no clear D gene. Germline CDR1 and CDR2: MNHNS and SASEGT. The CDR3 covers 13 residues. Deletions cut 2 bases from V and 4 bases from J, with 8 bases between. CDR3: CASSERPAYGYTF. The CDR3 nucleotides read TGTGCCAGCAGTGAAAGGCCAGCCTATGGCTACACCTTC.

This rearrangement joins TRBV19 to TRBJ2-1; the match to TRBD2 covers 12 bases. This CDR3 comprises 16 residues. V trimming: 5 bases; J trimming: 7 bases; junction bases outside the gene matches: 9. From germline, CDR1 is LNHDA and CDR2 SQIVND (reference sequence). CDR3 loop: CASSAASGRVGNEQFF. The CDR3, as DNA: TGTGCCAGTAGTGCCGCTAGCGGGAGGGTAGGGAATGAGCAGTTCTTC.

The gene calls are TRBV5-5 and TRBJ2-3; 7 bases map to TRBD2. The CDR3 runs 18 residues. The V gene end was trimmed by 4 bases and the J gene end by 3 bases; junction bases not matched to a gene: 17. Germline V gene sequence: CDR1 SGHKS, CDR2 YYEKEE (reference sequence). The CDR3 protein is CASSLRGGSPRITDTQYF. In nucleotides, the CDR3 is TGTGCCAGCAGCCTCCGGGGCGGGAGTCCTAGAATTACAGATACGCAGTATTTT.

This clone was counted only a few times. The V call is TRBV2, the J call TRBJ2-1; D possibly corresponds to TRBD2 (5 bases). The CDR3 spans 16 residues. V was clipped by 3 bases and J by 0 bases, with 12 bases between them. Per germline, CDR1 SNHLY and CDR2 FYNNEI. CDR3 region: CASSDSDWNSYNEQFF. The CDR3 coding sequence is TGTGCCAGCAGTGATTCGGACTGGAACTCCTACAATGAGCAGTTCTTC. Full variable domain (rest looked up from reference TRBV2 and TRBJ2-1): EPEVTQTPSHQVTQMGQEVILRCVPISNHLYFYWYRQILGQKVEFLVSFYNNEISEKSEIFDDQFSVERPDGSNFTLKIRSTKLEDSAMYFCASSDSDWNSYNEQFFGPGTRLTVL.

The gene calls are TRBV5-1 and TRBJ2-4, with D possibly being TRBD1 (5 bases). The germline V gene has CDR1 SGHRS and CDR2 YFSETQ. The ends were cut back, 4 bases at V and 1 base at J, with 15 bases in the middle. CDR3 length equals 16 residues. CDR3 sequence: CASSPEVGQAKNIQYF. In nucleotides, the CDR3 is TGCGCCAGCAGCCCAGAGGTGGGGCAGGCCAAAAACATTCAGTACTTC.

The V gene is TRBV5-1, the J gene TRBJ2-3; the match to TRBD2 covers 10 bases. CDR3 size: 16 residues. With 4 bases clipped from V and 3 bases from J, the junction kept 8 bases outside the gene matches. Germline assignment: CDR1 SGHRS and CDR2 YFSETQ. The CDR3 region is CASSIVAGGGTDTQYF. CDR3 DNA sequence: TGCGCCAGCAGCATCGTAGCGGGAGGTGGAACAGATACGCAGTATTTT.

This clone occurred a few times. The V gene is TRBV6-1, the J gene TRBJ2-1, with D tentatively TRBD1 (5 bases). Germline-derived CDR1 and CDR2 are MNHNS and SASEGT. This CDR3 spans 17 amino acids. V dropped 0 bases and J dropped 3 bases, with 15 bases sitting between them. CDR3 protein: CASSEALSQVNYNEQFF. In DNA form, the CDR3 reads TGTGCCAGCAGTGAAGCGCTGTCACAGGTAAACTACAATGAGCAGTTCTTC.

This chain connects TRBV27 to TRBJ2-2, with 10 bases identical to TRBD1. CDR3 length equals 15 residues. From germline, CDR1 is MNHEY and CDR2 SMNVEV (reference sequence). V dropped 5 bases and J dropped 7; count of bases not matched to a gene: 7. The CDR3 loop reads CASSTRQGAIGELFF. The CDR3 coding sequence is TGTGCCAGCAGTACACGACAGGGGGCAATCGGGGAGCTGTTTTTT.

The rearrangement uses TRBV7-7 and TRBJ2-3; D is uncertain. This CDR3 has 13 amino acids. V lost 2 bases and J 4 bases, leaving 7 bases between the germline ends. CDR1 is SSHAT and CDR2 is FNYEAQ in the germline V gene (reference sequence). The CDR3 here is CASSLSQADTQYF. As DNA, the CDR3 is TGTGCCAGCAGCTTATCCCAGGCAGATACGCAGTATTTT.

The chain carries TRBV5-1 and TRBJ1-5, with 8 bases identical to TRBD1. The CDR3 sequence is 15 residues long. Germline V CDR1 and CDR2: SGHRS, YFSETQ. V was pared by 3 bases and J by 5 bases, with 7 bases of the junction left unmatched. The CDR3 region is CASSWGTGSHQPQHF. The CDR3 DNA is TGCGCCAGCAGCTGGGGGACAGGTTCGCATCAGCCCCAGCATTTT.

V is TRBV9 and J is TRBJ2-2; D remains ambiguous. Germline CDR1 and CDR2: SGDLS and YYNGEE. V lost 0 bases and J lost 7, with 7 bases in between. The CDR3 consists of 13 residues. In nucleotides, the CDR3 is TGTGCCAGCAGCGTAGTAGGCGGCGGGGAGCTGTTTTTT. This sequence encodes CASSVVGGGELFF.

J is TRBJ1-4 and V is TRBV30; no reliable D call. V lost 2 bases to trimming and J lost 8 bases, with 6 bases between them. The CDR3 is 11 amino acids. Germline CDR1 is GTSNPN and CDR2 is SVGIG (reference sequence). The CDR3 DNA follows: TGTGCCTGGAGTCTTAGAGAAAAACTGTTTTTT. This encodes CAWSLREKLFF.

The V gene is TRBV14, the J gene TRBJ2-5, with D possibly called TRBD1 or TRBD2 (5 bases each). The J call may be wrong; the DNA end is better matched by TRBJ2-7. CDR1 is SGHDN and CDR2 is FVKESK in the germline V gene. This CDR3 has 17 amino acids. The CDR3 DNA is TGTGCCAGCAGCCAGACTTATACGGGTGGGGGTTCCTACGAGCAGTACTTC. Encoded protein: CASSQTYTGGGSYEQYF.

The CDR3 bases are TGTGCCAGCAGCCCCGGGGGGGGGACAGCGGCATTTAATCAGCCCCAGCATTTT. Translating it yields CASSPGGGTAAFNQPQHF. The chain recombines TRBV7-9 with TRBJ1-5; 7 bases align to TRBD1. Germline V gene sequence: CDR1 SEHNR, CDR2 FQNEAQ (reference sequence). Losses at the gene ends were 5 bases for V and 4 bases for J; bases not matched to a gene: 17. The CDR3 spans 18 residues.

V gene TRBV18 combines with J gene TRBJ2-7; no firm D call. The V gene lost 3 bases and the J gene lost 1 base, with 7 bases spanning the gap. The CDR3 consists of 13 residues. Germline values: CDR1 KGHSH, CDR2 LQKENI. As DNA, the CDR3 is TGTGCCAGCTCACCGGGATTTTCCTACGAGCAGTACTTC. It is translated as CASSPGFSYEQYF.

The chain has TRBV10-1 and TRBJ2-3, with D hard to call. With 0 bases removed from V and 3 bases from J, the gap between germline ends came to 7 bases. Per germline, CDR1 WNHNN and CDR2 SYGVQD (reference sequence). The CDR3 sequence is 14 residues long. The CDR3 sequence is CASSESRYTDTQYF. The CDR3 DNA follows: TGCGCCAGCAGTGAGTCGCGGTATACAGATACGCAGTATTTT.

This chain uses TRBV2 with TRBJ2-5, with D hard to call. This CDR3 is 13 amino acids long. V shed 4 bases and J shed 5 bases, with 11 bases lying between them. CDR1 is SNHLY and CDR2 is FYNNEI in the germline V gene. Here the CDR3 DNA reads TGTGCCAGCAGTGGACAAGGTGTGGAGACCCAGTACTTC. This codes for CASSGQGVETQYF. Full variable domain (remainder filled in from reference TRBV2 and TRBJ2-5): EPEVTQTPSHQVTQMGQEVILRCVPISNHLYFYWYRQILGQKVEFLVSFYNNEISEKSEIFDDQFSVERPDGSNFTLKIRSTKLEDSAMYFCASSGQGVETQYFGPGTRLLVL.

Comment on this clone: The germline gene is not matched at one end of the junction; a read error may be the cause. The rearrangement joins TRBV7-2 to TRBJ1-4, with TRBD1 identical over 12 bases. CDR1 and CDR2 from the germline V gene are SGHTA and FQGNSA. The CDR3 length is 17 residues. The CDR3 DNA is TGTGCCAGCAGCCGTACCGGGACAGGGGGCTGGAATGCAAAACTGTTTTTT. It yields the protein CASSRTGTGGWNAKLFF.